This passage covers 8 T cell receptor beta chains from one sample sequenced in a study of blood T cell repertoires in COVID-19. The method was immunoSEQ multiplex PCR; TCRdb's version includes in-frame clones alone and lacks a portion of them. This table has approximately 65,000 clones, around four fifths appearing once. The sequencing sample was made of peripheral blood. The source is an elderly woman with active or convalescent COVID-19.

This chain uses TRBV3-1 (or the pseudogene TRBV3-2) with TRBJ2-3; 8 bases are shared with TRBD2. This CDR3 is built from 17 residues. J was trimmed by 0 bases and V by 1 base; bases with no gene match: 6. Germline lookup yields CDR1 LGHDT and CDR2 YNNKEL (reference sequence). The CDR3 DNA reads TGTGCCAGCAGCCAAGGCGGGGGGTACTCTAGCACAGATACGCAGTATTTT. This codes for CASSQGGGYSSTDTQYF.

The gene calls are TRBV5-4 and TRBJ1-1; the D is unclear. The length of the CDR3 is 15 residues. The germline V gene encodes CDR1 SGHNT and CDR2 YYREEE (reference sequence). With 1 base removed from V and 4 bases from J, the gap between germline ends came to 14 bases. The CDR3 loop is CASSLTAQGSTEAFF. The CDR3 DNA reads TGTGCCAGCAGCTTGACGGCCCAAGGGAGCACTGAAGCTTTCTTT.

This rearrangement joins TRBV9 to TRBJ1-6, with TRBD1 matching 7 bases. The V segment lost 2 bases and the J segment 4 bases; nucleotides outside the gene matches: 9. Germline V gene data show CDR1 as SGDLS and CDR2 as YYNGEE. The CDR3 spans 17 residues. The CDR3 DNA reads as TGTGCCAGCAGCGTCCACCGGGACAGAGGTTATAATTCACCCCTCCACTTT. It translates to CASSVHRDRGYNSPLHF.

The chain uses TRBV5-5 and TRBJ1-4; D unresolved. The CDR3 runs 14 residues. Germline V gives CDR1 SGHKS, CDR2 YYEKEE (reference sequence). V was cut by 3 bases and J by 8 bases, with 14 bases left in between. The chain's CDR3 is CASSYQFDGEKLFF. The CDR3 DNA reads TGTGCCAGCAGCTACCAATTTGACGGGGAAAAACTGTTTTTT.

The rearrangement uses TRBV30 and TRBJ1-6; D gene unclear. V was cut by 0 bases and J by 15 bases, with 9 bases left in between. The CDR3 is 11 amino acids. CDR1 is GTSNPN and CDR2 is SVGIG in the germline V gene (reference sequence). The CDR3 bases are TGTGCCTGGAGTGTAGAAGAGAACCTCCACTTT. Protein: CAWSVEENLHF.

The chain recombines TRBV29-1 with TRBJ2-7, with a weak D call TRBD1 (6 bases). V was clipped by 6 bases and J by 2 bases, with 11 bases between them. Germline CDR1 reads SQVTM; CDR2 reads ANQGSEA. This CDR3 has 12 residues. The CDR3 spells CSVQGQAYEQYF. The CDR3 DNA reads as TGCAGCGTCCAGGGACAAGCCTACGAGCAGTACTTC.

This clone was detected a few times. This chain joins TRBV5-1 and TRBJ1-4; TRBD1 agrees at 9 bases. Looked up from germline, CDR1 is SGHRS and CDR2 is YFSETQ. The CDR3 totals 18 residues. V lost 1 base and J lost 7; bases outside the gene matches: 14. CDR3 nucleotide sequence: TGCGCCAGCAGCTTGACGGGGCGCGGGACAGGGCTGAGTGAAAAACTGTTTTTT. Its protein is CASSLTGRGTGLSEKLFF. Supplemented by reference TRBV5-1 and TRBJ1-4, the full variable domain reads KAGVTQTPRYLIKTRGQQVTLSCSPISGHRSVSWYQQTPGQGLQFLFEYFSETQRNKGNFPGRFSGRQFSNSRSEMNVSTLELGDSALYLCASSLTGRGTGLSEKLFFGSGTQLSVL.

The genes are TRBV6-5 and TRBJ2-3; D is unclear. Deletions cut 6 bases from V and 4 bases from J, with 14 bases between. Per the germline V gene, CDR1 is MNHEY and CDR2 is SVGAGI. The CDR3 contains 14 residues. CDR3 nucleotide sequence: TGTGCCAGCAGCCGCACCCCTACGTCAGATACGCAGTATTTT. This sequence encodes CASSRTPTSDTQYF.